This T cell receptor beta chain was recovered during a study of T cell clones after liver transplantation. Study details: TCRbeta sequencing after a pre-transplant mixed lymphocyte reaction identified graft-donor-reactive clones, later tracked in post-transplant blood.

Germline V CDR1 and CDR2: SGHKS, YYEKEE (reference sequence). This CDR3 spans 16 amino acids. Trimming stripped 5 bases from V and 3 bases from J, with 19 bases between. Whole-study results and caveats: Low donor cell numbers restricted donor-reactive repertoire measurement in a couple of subjects. Graft donor-reactive T cells possibly entered the graft instead of undergoing deletion.

For this clone: Antigen: not known.

The protocol was immunoSEQ multiplex PCR, while the TCRdb copy is restricted to in-frame clones and leaves out a portion. Altogether some 120,000 clones are present, about nine tenths being singletons, with the ten largest covering approximately 0.84%. The sequence was collected from a human patient who received a liver transplant. The T cells may come from the graft donor. Here the sequenced sample was CD4+ T cells from blood, taken 12 months after liver transplant. The chain combines TRBV5-5 with TRBJ2-3, with unresolved D. The CDR3 reads CASRPSIAERTDTQYF. For the CDR3, the DNA is TGTGCCAGCAGGCCAAGTATTGCCGAACGTACAGATACGCAGTATTTT.